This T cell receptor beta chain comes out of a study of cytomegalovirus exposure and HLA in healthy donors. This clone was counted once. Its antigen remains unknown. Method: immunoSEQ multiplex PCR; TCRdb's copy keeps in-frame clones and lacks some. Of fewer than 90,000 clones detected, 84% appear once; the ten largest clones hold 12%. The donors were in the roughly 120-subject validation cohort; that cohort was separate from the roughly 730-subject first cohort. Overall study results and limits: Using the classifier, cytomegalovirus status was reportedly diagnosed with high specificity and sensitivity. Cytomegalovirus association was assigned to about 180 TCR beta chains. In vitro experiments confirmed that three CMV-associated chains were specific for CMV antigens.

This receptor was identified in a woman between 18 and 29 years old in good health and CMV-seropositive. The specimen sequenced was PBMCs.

The chain's CDR3 is CASSQDRGLAGGIRNTQYF. CDR3 sequence (DNA): TGCGCCAGCAGCCAAGATCGGGGACTAGCGGGGGGGATACGAAATACGCAGTATTTT. This chain uses TRBV4-3 with TRBJ2-3, with TRBD2 identical over 16 bases. Trimming at V came to 0 bases and at J to 7 bases, leaving 10 bases not matched to a gene. The length of the CDR3 is 19 residues. Germline CDR1 reads LGHNA; CDR2 reads YSLEER.